One and the same sample provided the 25 T cell receptor beta chains below, sequenced in a study of blood T cell repertoires in COVID-19 (dated by TCRdb to about 2020). To prepare the library, the immunoSEQ multiplex PCR assay was applied. Held by TCRdb, this immuneACCESS table contains in-frame sequences only and omits some clones. Under half of the omission traces to an unresolved V gene where checked; the cause of the rest is unknown. The sample records roughly 150,000 clones, around 82% of which are singletons. The ten largest account for about 10% of the sample. The sample consisted of peripheral blood. The receptor source for this set is a man aged 55 to 70 with active or convalescent COVID-19.

The chain carries TRBV6-5 and TRBJ2-3; 11 nucleotides match TRBD2. Trimming cost V 5 bases and J 5 bases; bases outside gene matches: 6. Germline V gene lookup returns CDR1 MNHEY and CDR2 SVGAGI. The CDR3 has 15 residues. The DNA of the CDR3 is TGTGCCAGCAGTCTACTAGCGGGAGAGAAAGATACGCAGTATTTT. Protein sequence: CASSLLAGEKDTQYF.

The chain combines TRBV25-1 with TRBJ2-3, with 8 bases lining up with TRBD1. Germline assignment: CDR1 MGHDK and CDR2 SYGVNS. CDR3 length equals 17 residues. V dropped 4 bases and J dropped 4; count of bases not matched to a gene: 13. CDR3: CASSGGPSQGAADTQYF. CDR3 nucleotides: TGTGCCAGCAGTGGGGGCCCCTCGCAGGGGGCGGCAGATACGCAGTATTTT.

The V and J genes are TRBV6-5 and TRBJ1-2; TRBD1 aligns across 9 bases. The ends lost 6 bases at V and 6 bases at J; junction bases unmatched: 2. This CDR3 is built from 12 residues. The germline gives CDR1 MNHEY, CDR2 SVGAGI. The CDR3 nucleotides are TGTGCCAGCAGATGGACAGGGGATGGCTACACCTTC. It specifies CASRWTGDGYTF.

Written as DNA, the CDR3 is TGTGCCAGCAGTGAGCAGGACTACTCTGGAAACACCATATATTTT. Its translation: CASSEQDYSGNTIYF. V and J are TRBV6-1 and TRBJ1-3; unclear D gene. The CDR3 contains 15 residues. Trimming removed 3 bases from V and 0 bases from J, with 9 bases in between. Germline V gives CDR1 MNHNS, CDR2 SASEGT.

J is TRBJ1-2 and V is TRBV12-3 or TRBV12-4; no clear D. V was pared by 7 bases and J by 7 bases, with 16 bases between. This CDR3 region has 13 residues. This chain's CDR3 is CASKATGSAGYTF. DNA of the CDR3: TGTGCCAGCAAGGCGACGGGTTCGGCTGGCTACACCTTC.

The rearrangement uses TRBV7-2 and TRBJ1-6; 8 nucleotides line up with TRBD1. Trimming removed 4 bases from V and 9 bases from J; junction bases left unmatched: 8. The V gene's germline CDR1 is SGHTA and CDR2 FQGNSA. The CDR3 runs 15 residues. The CDR3, as DNA: TGTGCCAGCAGCTCTAGACAGGGGTCAAGTTCACCCCTCCACTTT. It translates to CASSSRQGSSSPLHF.

This chain joins TRBV9 and TRBJ2-3, with 13 bases identical to TRBD2. V was pared by 4 bases and J by 10 bases, with 9 bases of the junction left unmatched. This CDR3 region has 15 residues. In germline, CDR1 is SGDLS, CDR2 YYNGEE. The CDR3 reads CASSPGTSGESSQYF. The DNA of the CDR3 is TGTGCCAGCAGCCCCGGGACTAGCGGGGAGTCTTCGCAGTATTTT. Full variable domain (missing parts from reference TRBV9 and TRBJ2-3): DSGVTQTPKHLITATGQRVTLRCSPRSGDLSVYWYQQSLDQGLQFLIQYYNGEERAKGNILERFSAQQFPDLHSELNLSSLELGDSALYFCASSPGTSGESSQYFGPGTRLTVL.

The chain recombines TRBV18 with TRBJ2-1; perhaps TRBD1 as D (6 bases). The CDR3 spans 17 residues. Germline values: CDR1 KGHSH, CDR2 LQKENI. The V and J ends lost 3 bases and 1 base respectively, with 16 bases between them. CDR3 amino acids: CASSPRQGSLSYNEQFF. The CDR3 nucleotides read TGTGCCAGCTCACCCCGCCAGGGGTCCTTATCCTACAATGAGCAGTTCTTC.

The chain has TRBV18 and TRBJ2-7; 7 nucleotides align to TRBD1. This CDR3 is 13 amino acids long. V gave up 3 bases and J gave up 3 bases; unmatched junction bases: 2. Germline CDR1 is KGHSH and CDR2 is LQKENI. The CDR3, as DNA: TGTGCCAGCTCACCCCCAGGGGGCTACGAGCAGTACTTC. Translating it yields CASSPPGGYEQYF.

The V gene is TRBV5-4, the J gene TRBJ1-5; a possible D gene is TRBD1 (6 bases). V was shortened by 2 bases and J by 4 bases, with 16 bases between the two germline ends. CDR1 is SGHNT, CDR2 YYREEE, per germline (reference sequence). The CDR3 totals 16 residues. CDR3 DNA: TGTGCCAGCAGCTTCCTCGGACAGACCCGAAATCAGCCCCAGCATTTT. It encodes CASSFLGQTRNQPQHF.

With respect to this clone: Other DNA sequences in the same sample also yield this CDR3. V gene TRBV6-5 combines with J gene TRBJ1-1, with TRBD1 identical over 7 bases. In germline, CDR1 is MNHEY, CDR2 SVGAGI. The CDR3 consists of 15 residues. J was trimmed by 1 base and V by 2 bases; bases with no gene match: 4. CDR3 sequence: CASSYGRTGNTEAFF. In DNA form, the CDR3 reads TGTGCCAGCAGTTACGGTAGGACAGGGAACACTGAAGCTTTCTTT.

This chain connects TRBV2 to TRBJ2-5; 11 bases line up with TRBD2. J was trimmed by 5 bases and V by 6 bases; bases with no gene match: 14. The length of the CDR3 is 17 residues. CDR1 and CDR2 from the germline V gene are SNHLY and FYNNEI. The CDR3: CASRRGIAGGTWETQYF. CDR3 nucleotide sequence: TGTGCCAGCAGGCGGGGAATAGCGGGGGGGACGTGGGAGACCCAGTACTTC.

The rearrangement links TRBV7-9 to TRBJ2-3, with a weak D call TRBD1 (5 bases). The length of the CDR3 is 14 residues. Germline assignment: CDR1 SEHNR and CDR2 FQNEAQ (reference sequence). Deletions cut 2 bases from V and 1 base from J, with 7 bases between. CDR3 sequence: CASSLLGGTDTQYF. CDR3 sequence (DNA): TGTGCCAGCAGCTTATTAGGGGGCACAGATACGCAGTATTTT.

The genes are TRBV19 and TRBJ1-5; 7 bases fit TRBD1. V was clipped by 5 bases and J by 0 bases; unmatched bases: 7. This CDR3 has 16 residues. Germline V gives CDR1 LNHDA, CDR2 SQIVND (reference sequence). CDR3 DNA sequence: TGTGCCAGTAGTCGGGACAGAAACCTTAGCAATCAGCCCCAGCATTTT. It translates to CASSRDRNLSNQPQHF.

This chain uses TRBV19 with TRBJ2-5; D is ambiguous. Between the trimmed V and J ends, which lost 3 bases and 0 bases, there was a span of 8 bases. The germline gives CDR1 LNHDA, CDR2 SQIVND (reference sequence). The CDR3 runs to 14 residues. Here the CDR3 DNA reads TGTGCCAGTAGTATCCTCTTCGACCAAGAGACCCAGTACTTC. Translating gives CASSILFDQETQYF.

The chain links TRBV14 to TRBJ2-7; D gene unclear. CDR3 length: 14 residues. The germline V and J ends were trimmed by 3 bases and 5 bases, with 14 bases remaining between them. CDR1 and CDR2 (germline): SGHDN, FVKESK. The CDR3 coding sequence is TGTGCCAGCAGCCACCGAAGAATCCGGGACGAGCAGTACTTC. Amino acids: CASSHRRIRDEQYF.

The J gene is TRBJ1-5, the V gene TRBV6-5, with 11 nucleotides matching TRBD1. V trimming: 2 bases; J trimming: 7 bases; junction bases outside the gene matches: 1. Germline V CDR1 and CDR2: MNHEY, SVGAGI. The CDR3 is 14 residues long. The CDR3 nucleotides are TGTGCCAGCAGTTACCGGACAGGGGGCCAGCCCCAGCATTTT. Its translation is CASSYRTGGQPQHF.

DNA for the CDR3: TGTGCCACACTAGCGGGTTCCTACGAGCAGTACTTC. Its protein product is CATLAGSYEQYF. The chain links TRBV10-3 to TRBJ2-7, with 9 bases identical to TRBD2. The length of the CDR3 is 12 residues. CDR1 is ENHRY and CDR2 is SYGVKD in the germline V gene. V lost 10 bases to trimming and J lost 1 base; unmatched junction nucleotides: 2.

The chain combines TRBV3-1 (or the pseudogene TRBV3-2) with TRBJ1-1, with 8 bases fitting TRBD1. The CDR3 is made up of 14 amino acids. Germline-derived CDR1 and CDR2 are LGHDT and YNNKEL (reference sequence). The junction had 5 bases not matched to a gene; V was cut back by 4 bases and J by 4 bases. For the CDR3, the DNA is TGTGCCAGCAGCCCAGGGGGCACGAGCACTGAAGCTTTCTTT. Translated, it gives CASSPGGTSTEAFF.

This chain links TRBV6-6 with TRBJ2-5; 16 bases match TRBD2. The CDR3 has 16 amino acids. The J segment lost 9 bases and the V segment lost 0 bases, leaving 4 bases of the junction unmatched. In germline, CDR1 is MNHNY, CDR2 SVGAGI (reference sequence). The CDR3 region is CASSYSYGTSGGAQYF. CDR3 nucleotide sequence: TGTGCCAGCAGTTACTCTTACGGGACTAGCGGGGGGGCCCAGTACTTC.

V and J are TRBV7-9 and TRBJ1-2; TRBD1 might be the D (5 bases). Germline V gene sequence: CDR1 SEHNR, CDR2 FQNEAQ (reference sequence). This CDR3 is built from 13 residues. Trimming pared 2 bases from V and 4 bases from J, leaving 8 bases between. CDR3 in amino acids: CASSLQGSYGYTF. The DNA of the CDR3 is TGTGCCAGCAGCTTACAGGGATCCTATGGCTACACCTTC.

This rearrangement joins TRBV7-6 to TRBJ2-3, with 10 nucleotides matching TRBD1. With V trimmed by 6 bases and J by 4 bases, 10 bases remained unmatched. The V gene's germline CDR1 is SGHVS and CDR2 FNYEAQ. CDR3 length: 16 residues. The DNA for the CDR3 is TGTGCCAGCAGGATAACCGGGACAGGGGTGGCAGATACGCAGTATTTT. Translating it yields CASRITGTGVADTQYF.

V usage is TRBV11-2 and J usage is TRBJ1-4; 8 nucleotides align to TRBD1. The CDR3 is made up of 15 amino acids. Germline values: CDR1 SGHAT, CDR2 FQNNGV. The trim removed 5 bases at V and 5 bases at J, leaving 7 bases unmatched. The CDR3 here is CASSVRQGRNEKLFF. CDR3 coding DNA: TGTGCCAGCAGCGTCAGACAGGGGAGAAATGAAAAACTGTTTTTT.

In its sample, this clone was seen once. The chain carries TRBV3-1 (or the pseudogene TRBV3-2) and TRBJ2-5; 10 nucleotides match TRBD1. The germline CDR1 and CDR2 sequences are LGHDT and YNNKEL (reference sequence). The V gene end was trimmed by 4 bases and the J gene end by 4 bases; junction bases not matched to a gene: 9. There are 16 residues in the CDR3. CDR3 sequence: CASSRGGQGTGETQYF. The CDR3 coding sequence is TGTGCCAGCAGCCGTGGGGGACAGGGGACGGGAGAGACCCAGTACTTC.

The J gene is TRBJ2-7, the V gene TRBV3-1 (or the pseudogene TRBV3-2); D is possibly TRBD2 (5 bases). Trimming took off 0 bases at V and 5 bases at J, with 17 bases between the two ends. Germline V gene sequence: CDR1 LGHDT, CDR2 YNNKEL (reference sequence). The CDR3 runs to 16 residues. The CDR3, as DNA: TGTGCCAGCAGCCAAGAAGTGGGCCGGGGTGGCAACGAGCAGTACTTC. Encoded protein: CASSQEVGRGGNEQYF.